A few counts support the clone carrying this T cell receptor (beta chain). What it recognizes is unknown. TCRdb re-called the 5' RACE reads through MiXCR, storing one row per CDR3 protein. The table includes about 400,000 distinct CDR3 sequences, 20% to 25% detected once. The data are from a study of CD8 T cells in ankylosing spondylitis. Overall study findings and caveats: Characteristic of ankylosing spondylitis blood, it appeared, was a TCR beta motif comprising 7 to 9 highly homologous variants.

Trimming removed 1 base at V and 3 bases at J, with 7 bases between. Per germline, CDR1 MGHDK and CDR2 SYGVNS. The CDR3 covers 14 residues. The receptor comes from a male donor with ankylosing spondylitis. Material: blood, either unsorted or a sorted T cell fraction (not recorded which). The chain joins TRBV25-1 to TRBJ1-5, with no clear D. As DNA, the CDR3 is TGTGCCAGCAGTGAATTTGGCGACAATCAGCCCCAGCATTTT. Protein product: CASSEFGDNQPQHF.